These 4 T cell receptor beta chains share one sample of origin, sequenced in a study of blood T cell repertoires in COVID-19. Generated by immunoSEQ multiplex PCR, the TCRdb table keeps only in-frame clones and is missing some. The sample records 35,000 to 40,000 clones, 70% to 90% being singletons. Sequenced sample: peripheral blood. The source is a man in his 60s with active COVID-19.

The chain links TRBV5-1 to TRBJ1-5, with TRBD1 matching over 9 bases. Per the germline V gene, CDR1 is SGHRS and CDR2 is YFSETQ. The CDR3 length is 14 residues. V was clipped by 3 bases and J by 7 bases; unmatched bases: 5. CDR3 DNA sequence: TGCGCCAGCAGCTGGGGACAGGGCGGGCAGCCCCAGCATTTT. This sequence encodes CASSWGQGGQPQHF.

The chain combines TRBV4-3 with TRBJ1-2; unclear D gene. This CDR3 spans 13 amino acids. Trimming took off 1 base at V and 6 bases at J, with 9 bases between the two ends. CDR1 and CDR2 (germline): LGHNA, YSLEER. CDR3 in amino acids: CASSQVLGDGYTF. The CDR3 DNA sequence: TGCGCCAGCAGCCAAGTTTTAGGAGATGGCTACACCTTC.

Here the CDR3 reads CASTMGGYNGYTF. CDR3 bases: TGTGCCAGCACCATGGGGGGGTACAATGGCTACACCTTC. This chain links TRBV5-8 with TRBJ1-2; D is perhaps TRBD1 (5 bases). Trimming left V 6 bases short and J 6 bases short, with 15 bases between. This CDR3 region has 13 residues. CDR1 and CDR2 (germline): SGHTS, YDEGEE.

The chain combines TRBV29-1 with TRBJ2-1; TRBD2 matches 7 bases. From germline, CDR1 is SQVTM and CDR2 ANQGSEA. The CDR3 is 15 residues long. Trimming cost V 6 bases and J 2 bases; bases outside gene matches: 10. CDR3 DNA: TGCAGCGTCTTCCTTCTAGCGGCCCCCTACAATGAGCAGTTCTTC. Its protein is CSVFLLAAPYNEQFF.